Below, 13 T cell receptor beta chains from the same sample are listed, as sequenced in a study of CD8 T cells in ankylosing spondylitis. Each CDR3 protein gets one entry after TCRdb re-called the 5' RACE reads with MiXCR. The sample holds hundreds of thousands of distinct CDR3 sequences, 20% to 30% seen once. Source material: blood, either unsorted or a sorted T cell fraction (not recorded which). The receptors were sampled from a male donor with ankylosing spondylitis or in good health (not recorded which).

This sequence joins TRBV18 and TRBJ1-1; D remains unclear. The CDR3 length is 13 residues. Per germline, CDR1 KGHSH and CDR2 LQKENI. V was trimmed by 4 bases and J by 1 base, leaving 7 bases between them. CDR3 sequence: CASSRDKNTEAFF. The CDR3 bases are TGTGCCAGCTCACGAGACAAGAACACTGAAGCTTTCTTT.

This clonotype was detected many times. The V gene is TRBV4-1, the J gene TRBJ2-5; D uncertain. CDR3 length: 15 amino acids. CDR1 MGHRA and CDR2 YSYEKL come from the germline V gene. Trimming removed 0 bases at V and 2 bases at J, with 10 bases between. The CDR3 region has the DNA TGCGCCAGCAGCCAAGATCGTAGTCAGCAAGAGACCCAGTACTTC. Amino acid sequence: CASSQDRSQQETQYF.

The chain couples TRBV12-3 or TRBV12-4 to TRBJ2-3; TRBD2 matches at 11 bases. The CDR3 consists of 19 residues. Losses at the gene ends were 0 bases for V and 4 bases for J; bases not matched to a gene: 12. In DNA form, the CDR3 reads TGTGCCAGCAGTTTAGCGTCCGGACTAGCGGGCCATTTTGCAGATACGCAGTATTTT. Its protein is CASSLASGLAGHFADTQYF.

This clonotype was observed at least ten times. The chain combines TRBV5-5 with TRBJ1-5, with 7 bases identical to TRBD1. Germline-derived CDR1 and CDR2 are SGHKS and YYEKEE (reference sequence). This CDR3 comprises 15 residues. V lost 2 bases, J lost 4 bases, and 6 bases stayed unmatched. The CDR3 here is CASSLPGQLNQPQHF. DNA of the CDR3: TGTGCCAGCAGCTTACCGGGACAGCTAAATCAGCCCCAGCATTTT.

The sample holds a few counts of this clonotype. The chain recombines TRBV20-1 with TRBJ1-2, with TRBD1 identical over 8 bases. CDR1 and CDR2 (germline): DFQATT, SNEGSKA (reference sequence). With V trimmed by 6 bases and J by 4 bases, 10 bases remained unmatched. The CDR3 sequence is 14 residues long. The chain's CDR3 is CSAPSGGGIYGYTF. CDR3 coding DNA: TGCAGTGCCCCCTCAGGGGGCGGTATCTATGGCTACACCTTC.

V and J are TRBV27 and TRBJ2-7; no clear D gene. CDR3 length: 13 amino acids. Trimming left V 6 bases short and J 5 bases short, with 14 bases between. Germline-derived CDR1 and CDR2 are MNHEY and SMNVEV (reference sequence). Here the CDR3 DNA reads TGTGCCAGCAGACGTACGACGGCCCACGAGCAGTACTTC. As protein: CASRRTTAHEQYF.

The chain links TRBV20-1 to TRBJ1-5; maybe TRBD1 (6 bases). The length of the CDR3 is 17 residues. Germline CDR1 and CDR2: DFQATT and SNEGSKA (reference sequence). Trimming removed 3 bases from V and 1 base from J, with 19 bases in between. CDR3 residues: CSASLDTGRASNQPQHF. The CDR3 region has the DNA TGCAGTGCTAGCTTAGACACAGGGAGGGCAAGCAATCAGCCCCAGCATTTT.

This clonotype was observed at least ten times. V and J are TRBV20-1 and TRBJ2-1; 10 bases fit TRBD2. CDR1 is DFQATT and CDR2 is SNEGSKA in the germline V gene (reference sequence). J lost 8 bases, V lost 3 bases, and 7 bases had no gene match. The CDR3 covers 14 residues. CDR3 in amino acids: CSARFSGRSDEQFF. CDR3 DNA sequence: TGCAGTGCTAGGTTTAGCGGGAGGTCGGATGAGCAGTTCTTC.

CDR3 sequence (DNA): TGTGCCAGCAGCGTAGCCTTCCTAGTAACAGATACGCAGTATTTT. Protein product: CASSVAFLVTDTQYF. The chain couples TRBV9 to TRBJ2-3, with D unclear. The CDR3 is 15 residues long. Germline V gene data show CDR1 as SGDLS and CDR2 as YYNGEE. V was shortened by 0 bases and J by 3 bases, with 11 bases between the two germline ends.

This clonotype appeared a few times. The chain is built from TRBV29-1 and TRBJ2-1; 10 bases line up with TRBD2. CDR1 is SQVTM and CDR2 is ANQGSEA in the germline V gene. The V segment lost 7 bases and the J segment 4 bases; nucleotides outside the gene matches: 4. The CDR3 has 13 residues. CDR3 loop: CSAQREGYNEQFF. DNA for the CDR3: TGCAGCGCACAGCGGGAGGGGTACAATGAGCAGTTCTTC.

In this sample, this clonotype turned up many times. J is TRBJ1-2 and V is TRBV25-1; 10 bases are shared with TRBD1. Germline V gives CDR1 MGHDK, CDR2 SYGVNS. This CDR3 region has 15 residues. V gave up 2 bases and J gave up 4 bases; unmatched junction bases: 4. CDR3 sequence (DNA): TGTGCCAGCAGTGAAAGCGACAGGGGGCCCTATGGCTACACCTTC. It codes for CASSESDRGPYGYTF.

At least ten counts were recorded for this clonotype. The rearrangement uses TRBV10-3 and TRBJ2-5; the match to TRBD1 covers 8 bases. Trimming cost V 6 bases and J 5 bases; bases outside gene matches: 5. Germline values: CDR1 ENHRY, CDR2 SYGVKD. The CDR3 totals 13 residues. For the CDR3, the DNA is TGTGCCATCAGCGCGGACAGGGCGGAGACCCAGTACTTC. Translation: CAISADRAETQYF.

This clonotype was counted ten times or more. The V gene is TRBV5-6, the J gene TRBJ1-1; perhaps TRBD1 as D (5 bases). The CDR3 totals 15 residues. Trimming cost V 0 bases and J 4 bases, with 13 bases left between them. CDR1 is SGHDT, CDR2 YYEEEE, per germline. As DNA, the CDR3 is TGTGCCAGCAGCTTGGGGGGAGGTGGGGGCACTGAAGCTTTCTTT. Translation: CASSLGGGGGTEAFF.